This TCR beta chain was observed in a study of blood T cells in healthy people across ages. Study-level findings and limits: Percentage of naive T cells showed a strong correlation with TCR beta diversity.

This clonotype was recorded a few times. Antigen unknown. Using a J-beta primer mix together with a sample-barcoded 5' primer, a second PCR was run for roughly 6 to 12 cycles. A single record per CDR3 protein comes from TCRdb applying MiXCR to the 5' RACE reads. This sample yields approximately 780,000 distinct CDR3 sequences, of which roughly 25% are seen a single time; less than 3.5% belongs to the top ten. Trimming removed 8 bases at V and 7 bases at J, with 18 bases between. The CDR3 runs 14 residues. Collection of around 10 milliliters of peripheral blood was performed for each donor. These same records also appear under a second study, on T cells of mothers and their children. As reported in that work: Related and unrelated pairs show similar thymic shaping of TCR recombination output.

This chain links TRBV12-3 or TRBV12-4 with TRBJ1-5, with D perhaps TRBD1 (6 bases). Specimen: blood. The receptor comes from a boy younger than 18 in good health. The CDR3 reads CASYREGSGQPQHF. CDR3 nucleotides: TGTGCCAGCTACAGGGAGGGTTCTGGACAGCCCCAGCATTTT.